This T cell receptor (beta chain) appears in the sequencing data of a study of cytomegalovirus exposure and HLA in healthy donors. Germline V gives CDR1 SGHNT, CDR2 YYREEE (reference sequence). The CDR3 runs to 12 residues. The V gene lost 3 bases and the J gene lost 7 bases, with 10 bases spanning the gap. The PCR made use of 60 Vbeta and 13 Jbeta primers. TCRdb's table, derived via immunoSEQ multiplex PCR, lists solely in-frame clones and lacks some. The sample lists around 71,000 clones, more than 60% occurring once. The chain carries TRBV5-4 and TRBJ1-2; D is uncertain. What was sequenced was PBMCs. The receptor's source is a male donor in good health and CMV-seropositive. The CDR3 nucleotides read TGTGCCAGCAGCTCAATGACAACTGGCTACACCTTC. Its protein is CASSSMTTGYTF.